The clone carrying this T cell receptor beta chain is a singleton in its sample. The data are from a study of immune evolution from preneoplasia to lung adenocarcinoma. The CDR3 spans 13 residues. With 5 bases clipped from V and 4 bases from J, the junction kept 1 base outside the gene matches. Germline V lookup: CDR1 SGHAT, CDR2 FQNNGV. Profiled with immunoSEQ multiplex PCR; TCRdb holds only in-frame clones, not every one. Of approximately 7,300 clones listed, approximately 72% are singletons. This sequence joins TRBV11-2 and TRBJ1-1; the match to TRBD1 covers 10 bases. The TCR sequence derives from a donor at least 70 years old with lung adenocarcinoma. Some clones in this sample may be carry-over from other donors' samples. Sequencing was done on a sample of FFPE lung adenocarcinoma in situ tissue. The CDR3 loop is CASSGQGGTEAFF. DNA for the CDR3: TGTGCCAGCAGCGGACAGGGGGGCACTGAAGCTTTCTTT.